This passage covers 8 T cell receptor beta chains from one sample sequenced in a study of cytomegalovirus exposure and HLA in healthy donors (TCRdb year 2017). Library preparation was by the immunoSEQ multiplex PCR assay. What TCRdb holds here is the immuneACCESS table cut down to in-frame rearrangements. Part of the clones is not present; checked against another copy, under half of the missing clones reflect an unresolved V gene, and the others are unexplained. The sample table lists more than 70,000 clones, 96% of them with a count of one. Together, the top ten hold approximately 1.5% of the sample. Sequencing input: PBMCs. Source of these receptors: a man between 18 and 29 years old in good health and CMV-seropositive.

The rearrangement links TRBV11-2 to TRBJ2-2; TRBD2 aligns across 12 bases. In germline, CDR1 is SGHAT, CDR2 FQNNGV. V gave up 5 bases and J gave up 0 bases; unmatched junction bases: 4. This CDR3 has 17 amino acids. DNA of the CDR3: TGTGCCAGCAGCCTACTAGCGGGAGGTACGAACACCGGGGAGCTGTTTTTT. Protein sequence: CASSLLAGGTNTGELFF.

The gene calls are TRBV11-3 and TRBJ2-3, with 14 bases lining up with TRBD2. V gave up 5 bases and J gave up 4 bases; unmatched junction bases: 5. Germline CDR1 is SGHNT and CDR2 is YENEEA. This CDR3 contains 16 residues. CDR3 protein: CASSLGLAGGSDTQYF. In DNA form, the CDR3 reads TGTGCCAGCAGCCTCGGACTAGCGGGAGGATCAGATACGCAGTATTTT.

The genes are TRBV27 and TRBJ1-1, with D hard to call. The V end was cut by 5 bases, the J end by 2 bases, with 9 bases between. The CDR3 is 13 residues long. The germline V gene has CDR1 MNHEY and CDR2 SMNVEV (reference sequence). CDR3 sequence: CASSPAGNTEAFF. In DNA form, the CDR3 reads TGTGCCAGCAGTCCCGCGGGAAACACTGAAGCTTTCTTT.

V is TRBV5-6 and J is TRBJ2-2; D unclear. CDR1 and CDR2 (germline): SGHDT, YYEEEE. This CDR3 region has 14 residues. Trimming removed 3 bases from V and 3 bases from J, with 9 bases in between. The CDR3 DNA reads TGTGCCAGCAGCTGGCCCGAGGACACCGGGGAGCTGTTTTTT. Translation: CASSWPEDTGELFF.

The V gene is TRBV11-2, the J gene TRBJ1-1; D is unresolved. Germline CDR1 SGHAT, CDR2 FQNNGV. The germline V and J ends were trimmed by 3 bases and 2 bases, with 13 bases remaining between them. This CDR3 has 15 residues. The DNA of the CDR3 is TGTGCCAGCAGCTTGATGGGAGATCTCAACACTGAAGCTTTCTTT. Its protein product is CASSLMGDLNTEAFF.

The genes are TRBV29-1 and TRBJ1-2; TRBD1 aligns across 7 bases. The junction had 8 bases not matched to a gene; V was cut back by 7 bases and J by 6 bases. CDR1 is SQVTM and CDR2 is ANQGSEA in the germline V gene. This CDR3 contains 12 residues. The CDR3 loop reads CSGRQGSDGYTF. CDR3 nucleotides: TGCAGCGGTCGACAGGGATCTGATGGCTACACCTTC.

The CDR3 sequence is CASSPAGGHQETQYF. CDR3 DNA: TGTGCCAGCAGCCCAGCGGGAGGCCACCAAGAGACCCAGTACTTC. This rearrangement joins TRBV6-5 to TRBJ2-5, with 9 bases fitting TRBD2. The CDR3 extends over 15 amino acids. V shed 6 bases, J shed 0 bases, and the junction held 5 bases outside the gene matches. The germline CDR1 and CDR2 sequences are MNHEY and SVGAGI.

The chain has TRBV14 and TRBJ2-7, with 7 bases lining up with TRBD2. Germline CDR1 reads SGHDN; CDR2 reads FVKESK. The CDR3 consists of 14 residues. J lost 5 bases, V lost 3 bases, and 7 bases had no gene match. Here the CDR3 reads CASSQRLARHEQYF. CDR3 coding DNA: TGTGCCAGCAGCCAGAGACTAGCTCGACACGAGCAGTACTTC.